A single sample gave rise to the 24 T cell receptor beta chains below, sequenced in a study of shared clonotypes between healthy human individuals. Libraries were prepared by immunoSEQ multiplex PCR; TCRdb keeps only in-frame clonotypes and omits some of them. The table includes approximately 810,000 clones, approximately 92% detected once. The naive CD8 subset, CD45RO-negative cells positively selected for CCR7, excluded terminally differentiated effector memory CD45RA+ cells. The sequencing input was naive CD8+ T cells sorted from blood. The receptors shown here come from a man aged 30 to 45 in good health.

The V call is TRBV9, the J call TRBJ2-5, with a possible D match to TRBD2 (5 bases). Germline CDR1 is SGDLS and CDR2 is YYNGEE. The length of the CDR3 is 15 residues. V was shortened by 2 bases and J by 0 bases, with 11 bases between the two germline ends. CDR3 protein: CASSVRGLNQETQYF. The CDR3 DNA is TGTGCCAGCAGCGTGAGAGGGCTCAACCAAGAGACCCAGTACTTC.

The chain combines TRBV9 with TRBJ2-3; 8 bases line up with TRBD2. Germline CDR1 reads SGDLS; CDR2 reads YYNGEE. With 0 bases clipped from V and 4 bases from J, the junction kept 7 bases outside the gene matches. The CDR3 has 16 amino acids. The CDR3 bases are TGTGCCAGCAGCGTAGCAGAGCGGGAGTTCTCAGATACGCAGTATTTT. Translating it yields CASSVAEREFSDTQYF.

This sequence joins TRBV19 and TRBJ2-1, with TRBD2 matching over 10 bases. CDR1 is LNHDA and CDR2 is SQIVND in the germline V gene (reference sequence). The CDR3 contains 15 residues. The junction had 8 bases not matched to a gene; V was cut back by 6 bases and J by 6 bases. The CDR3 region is CASSRAGGPSNEQFF. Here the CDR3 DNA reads TGTGCCAGTAGCAGAGCGGGAGGGCCATCCAATGAGCAGTTCTTC.

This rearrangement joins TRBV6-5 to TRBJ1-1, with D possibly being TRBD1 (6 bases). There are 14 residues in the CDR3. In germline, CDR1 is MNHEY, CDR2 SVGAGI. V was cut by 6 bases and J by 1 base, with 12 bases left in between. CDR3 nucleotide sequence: TGTGCCAGCAGCAAAGGGGGGGGGAACACTGAAGCTTTCTTT. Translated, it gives CASSKGGGNTEAFF.

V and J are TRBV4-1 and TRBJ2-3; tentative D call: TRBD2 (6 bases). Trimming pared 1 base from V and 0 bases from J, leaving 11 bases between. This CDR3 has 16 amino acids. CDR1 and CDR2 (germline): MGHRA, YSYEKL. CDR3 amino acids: CASSQVGGPSTDTQYF. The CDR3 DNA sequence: TGCGCCAGCAGCCAAGTCGGAGGGCCTAGCACAGATACGCAGTATTTT.

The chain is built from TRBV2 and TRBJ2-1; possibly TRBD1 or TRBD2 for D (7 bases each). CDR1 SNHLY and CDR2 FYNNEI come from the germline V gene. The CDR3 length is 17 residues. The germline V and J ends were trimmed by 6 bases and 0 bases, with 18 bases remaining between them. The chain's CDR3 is CASSSGGEGLSYNEQFF. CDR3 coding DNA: TGTGCCAGCAGCTCAGGGGGGGAGGGGCTCTCCTACAATGAGCAGTTCTTC.

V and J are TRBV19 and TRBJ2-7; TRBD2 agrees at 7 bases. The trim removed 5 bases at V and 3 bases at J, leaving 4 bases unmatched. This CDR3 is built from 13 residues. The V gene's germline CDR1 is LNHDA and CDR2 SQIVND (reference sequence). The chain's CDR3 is CASSGEGSYEQYF. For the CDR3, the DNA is TGTGCCAGTAGTGGGGAGGGCAGCTACGAGCAGTACTTC.

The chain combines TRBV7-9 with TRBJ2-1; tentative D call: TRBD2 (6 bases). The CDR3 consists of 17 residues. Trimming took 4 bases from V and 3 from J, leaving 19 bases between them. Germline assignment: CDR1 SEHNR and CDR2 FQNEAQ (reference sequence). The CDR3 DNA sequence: TGTGCCAGCAGCTCTTCCTCCGGGACTCGAGTCTACAATGAGCAGTTCTTC. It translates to CASSSSSGTRVYNEQFF.

The CDR3 DNA reads TGTGCCAGCAGCCCGGGACTAGCGGGGAGTAACGTCGCGAACACCGGGGAGCTGTTTTTT. It encodes CASSPGLAGSNVANTGELFF. The chain couples TRBV11-3 to TRBJ2-2; 13 bases fit TRBD2. Germline trimming cut 5 bases from V and 0 bases from J; bases unmatched to any gene: 12. Germline loops: CDR1 SGHNT, CDR2 YENEEA. This CDR3 spans 20 amino acids.

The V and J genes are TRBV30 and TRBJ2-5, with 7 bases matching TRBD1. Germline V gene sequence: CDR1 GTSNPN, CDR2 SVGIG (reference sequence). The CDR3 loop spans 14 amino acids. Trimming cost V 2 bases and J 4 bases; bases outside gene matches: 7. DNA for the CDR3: TGTGCCTGGAGTCCGACAGGGTTCGGAGAGACCCAGTACTTC. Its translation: CAWSPTGFGETQYF.

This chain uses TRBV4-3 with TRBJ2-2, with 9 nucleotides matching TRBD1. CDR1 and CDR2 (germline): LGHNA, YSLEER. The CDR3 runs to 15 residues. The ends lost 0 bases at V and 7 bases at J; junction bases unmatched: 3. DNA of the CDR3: TGCGCCAGCAGCCAAGATACAGGGGGCGGCGGGGAGCTGTTTTTT. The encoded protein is CASSQDTGGGGELFF.

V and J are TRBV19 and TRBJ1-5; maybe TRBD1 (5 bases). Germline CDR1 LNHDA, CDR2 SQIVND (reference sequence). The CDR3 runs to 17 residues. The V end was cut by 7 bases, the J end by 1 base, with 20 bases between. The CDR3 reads CASTPPGPPRSNQPQHF. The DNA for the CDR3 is TGTGCCAGTACTCCCCCGGGACCTCCAAGAAGCAATCAGCCCCAGCATTTT.

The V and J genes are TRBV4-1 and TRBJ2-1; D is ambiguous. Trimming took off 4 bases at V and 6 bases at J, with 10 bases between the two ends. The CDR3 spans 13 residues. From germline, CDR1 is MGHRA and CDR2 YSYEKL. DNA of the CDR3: TGCGCCAGCAGCCCCCAGTTAACCAATGAGCAGTTCTTC. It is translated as CASSPQLTNEQFF.

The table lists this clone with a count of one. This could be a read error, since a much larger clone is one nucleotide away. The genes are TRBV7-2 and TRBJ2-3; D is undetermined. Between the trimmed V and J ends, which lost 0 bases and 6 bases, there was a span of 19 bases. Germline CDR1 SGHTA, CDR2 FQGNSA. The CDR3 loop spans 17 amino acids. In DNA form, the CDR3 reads TGTGCCAGCAGCTTAGCAACCCCTCTCCTCTCTCCGGATACGCAGTATTTT. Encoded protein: CASSLATPLLSPDTQYF.

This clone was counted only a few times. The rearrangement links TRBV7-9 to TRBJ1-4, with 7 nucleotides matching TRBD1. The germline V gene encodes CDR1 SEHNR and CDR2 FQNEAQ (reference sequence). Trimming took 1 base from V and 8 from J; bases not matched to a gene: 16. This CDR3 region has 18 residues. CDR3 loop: CASSLGYSGGTSREKLFF. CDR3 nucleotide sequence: TGTGCCAGCAGCTTAGGGTACTCAGGGGGAACGTCCAGGGAAAAACTGTTTTTT.

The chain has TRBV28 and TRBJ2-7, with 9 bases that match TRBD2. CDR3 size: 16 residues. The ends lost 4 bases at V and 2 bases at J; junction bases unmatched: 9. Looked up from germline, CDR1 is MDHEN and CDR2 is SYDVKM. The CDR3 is CASSSQRTSAAYEQYF. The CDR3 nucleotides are TGTGCCAGCAGTTCTCAACGGACTAGCGCAGCCTACGAGCAGTACTTC. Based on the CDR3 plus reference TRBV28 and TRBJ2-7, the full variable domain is DVKVTQSSRYLVKRTGEKVFLECVQDMDHENMFWYRQDPGLGLRLIYFSYDVKMKEKGDIPEGYSVSREKKERFSLILESASTNQTSMYLCASSSQRTSAAYEQYFGPGTRLTVT.

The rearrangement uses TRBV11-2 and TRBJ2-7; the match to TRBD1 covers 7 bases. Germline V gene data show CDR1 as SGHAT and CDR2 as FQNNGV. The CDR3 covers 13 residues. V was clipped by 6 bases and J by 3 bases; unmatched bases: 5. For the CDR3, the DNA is TGTGCCAGCAGGAGGGGGCTAGTCTACGAGCAGTACTTC. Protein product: CASRRGLVYEQYF.

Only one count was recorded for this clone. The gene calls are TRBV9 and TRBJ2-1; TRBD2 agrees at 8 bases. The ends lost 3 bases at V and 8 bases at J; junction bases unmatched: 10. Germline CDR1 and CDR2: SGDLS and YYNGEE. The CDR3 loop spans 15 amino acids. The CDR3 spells CASSASGSRDHEQFF. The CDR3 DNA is TGTGCCAGCAGCGCGAGCGGGAGCCGAGATCATGAGCAGTTCTTC.

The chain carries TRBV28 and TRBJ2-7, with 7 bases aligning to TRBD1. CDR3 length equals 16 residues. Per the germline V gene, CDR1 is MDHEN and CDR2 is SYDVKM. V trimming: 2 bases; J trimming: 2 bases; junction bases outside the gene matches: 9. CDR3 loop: CASSLLTGRGAYEQYF. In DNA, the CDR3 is TGTGCCAGCAGTTTACTGACAGGGAGAGGCGCCTACGAGCAGTACTTC.

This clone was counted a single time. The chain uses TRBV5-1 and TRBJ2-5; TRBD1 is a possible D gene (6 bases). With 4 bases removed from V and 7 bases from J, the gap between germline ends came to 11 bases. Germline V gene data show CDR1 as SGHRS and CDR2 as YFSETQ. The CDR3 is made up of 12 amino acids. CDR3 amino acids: CASSLLQGTQYF. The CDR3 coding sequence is TGCGCCAGCAGCCTCCTACAGGGGACCCAGTACTTC.

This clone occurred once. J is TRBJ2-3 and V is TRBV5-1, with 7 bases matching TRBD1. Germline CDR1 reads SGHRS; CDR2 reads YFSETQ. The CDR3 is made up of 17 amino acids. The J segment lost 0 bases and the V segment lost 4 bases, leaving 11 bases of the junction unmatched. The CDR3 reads CASSPSKTGFSTDTQYF. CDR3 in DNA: TGCGCCAGCAGCCCCTCCAAGACAGGGTTTAGCACAGATACGCAGTATTTT.

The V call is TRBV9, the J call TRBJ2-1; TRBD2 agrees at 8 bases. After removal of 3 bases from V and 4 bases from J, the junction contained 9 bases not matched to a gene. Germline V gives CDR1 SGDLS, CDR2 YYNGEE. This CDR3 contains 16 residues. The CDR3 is CASSGRAGVVYNEQFF. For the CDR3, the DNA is TGTGCCAGCAGCGGACGAGCGGGAGTGGTTTACAATGAGCAGTTCTTC.

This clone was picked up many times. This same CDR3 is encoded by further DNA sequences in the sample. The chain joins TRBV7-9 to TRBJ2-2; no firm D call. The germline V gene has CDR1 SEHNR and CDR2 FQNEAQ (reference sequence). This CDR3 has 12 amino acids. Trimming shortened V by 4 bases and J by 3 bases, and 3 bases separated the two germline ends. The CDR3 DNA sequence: TGTGCCAGCAGCTCAGACACCGGGGAGCTGTTTTTT. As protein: CASSSDTGELFF.

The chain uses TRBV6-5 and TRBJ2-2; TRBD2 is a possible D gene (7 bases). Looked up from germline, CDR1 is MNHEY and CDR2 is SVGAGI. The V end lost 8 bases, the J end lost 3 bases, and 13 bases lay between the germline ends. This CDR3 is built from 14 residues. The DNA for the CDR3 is TGTGCCAGCCGTGGGGGGGCTTACACCGGGGAGCTGTTTTTT. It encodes CASRGGAYTGELFF.